The rows below give T cell receptor beta chains drawn from one sample of a study of cytotoxic CD8 clonotypes in ibrutinib-treated CLL. The repertoire was sequenced with immunoSEQ multiplex PCR; TCRdb's copy has only in-frame clones and lacks some. The table shows 110,000 to 150,000 clones, with 75% to 85% occurring only once. This specimen consisted of PBMCs, obtained after 12 months of ibrutinib treatment. The receptor source for this set is a human donor with chronic lymphocytic leukemia. The CDR3 runs from the conserved cysteine through the conserved F or W. D genes are given only for firm matches. Clone size appears in some rows only: once, few, many, or a class for an expanded clone.

clone_size | d_call | j_call | cdr3_length | v_call | cdr3_aa | cdr3_nt
NA | NA | TRBJ1-4 | 13 | TRBV25-1 | CASSGNPGEKLFF | TGTGCCAGCAGTGGAAATCCCGGAGAAAAACTGTTTTTT
NA | NA | TRBJ2-3 | 13 | TRBV7-3 | CASSLGQLDTQYF | TGTGCCAGCAGCTTGGGACAACTGGATACGCAGTATTTT
NA | NA | TRBJ2-1 | 13 | TRBV10-2 | CASSVQGYNEQFF | TGCGCCAGCAGTGTTCAGGGCTACAATGAGCAGTTCTTC
NA | NA | TRBJ2-5 | 12 | TRBV6-5 | CASSQYQETQYF | TGTGCCAGCAGCCAGTACCAAGAGACCCAGTACTTC
NA | NA | TRBJ2-7 | 11 | TRBV29-1 | CSVEYAYEQYF | TGCAGCGTTGAGTACGCCTACGAGCAGTACTTC
few | NA | TRBJ2-3 | 13 | TRBV19 | CASSRTVGDTQYF | TGTGCCAGTAGTCGGACAGTTGGTGATACGCAGTATTTT
NA | NA | TRBJ2-1 | 16 | TRBV6-5 | CASSWGVESRYNEQFF | TGTGCCAGCAGTTGGGGAGTCGAATCAAGATACAATGAGCAGTTCTTC
NA | TRBD2 | TRBJ2-1 | 19 | TRBV27 | CASTLRQATSGSSYNEQFF | TGTGCCAGCACCCTCCGACAGGCAACTAGCGGGAGCTCCTACAATGAGCAGTTCTTC
NA | NA | TRBJ2-1 | 13 | TRBV29-1 | CSVEEDFYNEQFF | TGCAGCGTTGAAGAGGACTTTTACAATGAGCAGTTCTTC
NA | TRBD2 | TRBJ2-1 | 17 | TRBV7-2 | CASSLVPWSGRLNEQFF | TGTGCCAGCAGCTTAGTTCCGTGGAGCGGGAGGTTGAATGAGCAGTTCTTC
few | NA | TRBJ1-1 | 14 | TRBV2 | CASSEDLMNTEAFF | TGTGCCAGCAGTGAAGACTTGATGAACACTGAAGCTTTCTTT
NA | NA | TRBJ2-1 | 18 | TRBV2 | CASSEPRGPDRSYNEQFF | TGTGCCAGCAGTGAACCCCGTGGTCCCGACCGCTCCTACAATGAGCAGTTCTTC
NA | TRBD1 | TRBJ2-1 | 13 | TRBV10-3 | CAISGQGGSEQFF | TGTGCCATCAGCGGACAGGGGGGGAGTGAGCAGTTCTTC
NA | TRBD2 | TRBJ2-3 | 16 | TRBV6-6 | CASSPGGAGYTDTQYF | TGTGCCAGCAGTCCCGGAGGAGCGGGGTACACAGATACGCAGTATTTT
NA | NA | TRBJ1-1 | 14 | TRBV5-1 | CASSRTSMNTEAFF | TGCGCCAGCAGCAGGACAAGTATGAACACTGAAGCTTTCTTT
NA | NA | TRBJ2-2 | 12 | TRBV5-4 | CASSSGIGELFF | TGTGCCAGCAGCTCCGGGATCGGGGAGCTGTTTTTT
NA | NA | TRBJ2-1 | 15 | TRBV27 | CASSLRLTAYNEQFF | TGTGCCAGCAGTTTGCGACTCACCGCCTACAATGAGCAGTTCTTC
NA | NA | TRBJ1-2 | 13 | TRBV30 | CAWRGVQDYGYTF | TGTGCCTGGAGGGGGGTGCAGGACTATGGCTACACCTTC
NA | NA | TRBJ2-7 | 16 | TRBV9 | CASSPSPGIKSYEQYF | TGTGCCAGCAGCCCATCTCCCGGGATAAAATCCTACGAGCAGTACTTC
once | NA | TRBJ1-1 | 16 | TRBV6-6 | CASSYRAANRNTEAFF | TGTGCCAGCAGTTATCGGGCCGCGAATCGGAACACTGAAGCTTTCTTT
NA | NA | TRBJ1-1 | 11 | TRBV6-6 | CASSQGLSGFF | TGTGCCAGCAGCCAGGGACTCAGTGGTTTCTTT
NA | NA | TRBJ2-1 | 11 | TRBV20-1 | CSAGHYREQFF | TGCAGTGCTGGCCATTATCGTGAGCAGTTCTTC
NA | TRBD2 | TRBJ2-7 | 16 | TRBV30 | CACNTGTSPTTYEQYF | TGTGCCTGTAACACCGGGACTAGCCCTACAACCTACGAGCAGTACTTC